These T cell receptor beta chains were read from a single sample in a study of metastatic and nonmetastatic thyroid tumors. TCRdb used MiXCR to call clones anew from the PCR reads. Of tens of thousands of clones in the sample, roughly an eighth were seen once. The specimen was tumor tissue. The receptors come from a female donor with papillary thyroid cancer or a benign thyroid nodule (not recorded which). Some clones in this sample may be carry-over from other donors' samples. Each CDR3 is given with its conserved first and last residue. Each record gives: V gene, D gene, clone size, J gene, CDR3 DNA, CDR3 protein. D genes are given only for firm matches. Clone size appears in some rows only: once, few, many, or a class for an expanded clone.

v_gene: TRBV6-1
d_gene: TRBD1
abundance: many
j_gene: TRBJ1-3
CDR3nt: TGTGCCAGCAGGACCCGACAGGGAGACGCTGGAAACACCATATATTTT
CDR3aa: CASRTRQGDAGNTIYF

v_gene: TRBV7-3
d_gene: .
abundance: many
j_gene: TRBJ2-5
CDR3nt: TGTGCCAGCAGCTTACATCTAGCGAAACAAGAGACCCAGTACTTC
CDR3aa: CASSLHLAKQETQYF

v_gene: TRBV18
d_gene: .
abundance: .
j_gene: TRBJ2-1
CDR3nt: TGTGCCAGCTCACCACCAAGTAGGGACTACAATGAGCAGTTCTTC
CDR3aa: CASSPPSRDYNEQFF

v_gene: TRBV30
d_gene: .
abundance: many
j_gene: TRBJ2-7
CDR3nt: TGTGCCTGGGGGAGGGGGCCAAGGTACTACAGGAACTACGAGCAGTACTTC
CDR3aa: CAWGRGPRYYRNYEQYF

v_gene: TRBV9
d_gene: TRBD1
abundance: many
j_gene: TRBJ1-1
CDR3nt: TGTGCCAGCAGCCGGGGGACAGGGAGGTCGTTGAACACTGAAGCTTTCTTT
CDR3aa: CASSRGTGRSLNTEAFF

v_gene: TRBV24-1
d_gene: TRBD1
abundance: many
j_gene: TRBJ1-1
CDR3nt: TGTGCCACCAGGCTGCCGACAGGGGAAGCTTTCTTT
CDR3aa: CATRLPTGEAFF

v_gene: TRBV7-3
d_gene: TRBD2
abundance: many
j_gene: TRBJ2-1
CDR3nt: TGTGCCAGCAGCTTATTGGGCGTTGGACTAGGAGAAGGGAATGAGCAGTTCTTC
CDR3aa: CASSLLGVGLGEGNEQFF

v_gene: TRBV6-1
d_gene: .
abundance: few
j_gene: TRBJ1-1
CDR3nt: TGTGCCAGTAGGAACAGGGTAGGGATCACTGAAGCTTTCTTT
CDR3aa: CASRNRVGITEAFF

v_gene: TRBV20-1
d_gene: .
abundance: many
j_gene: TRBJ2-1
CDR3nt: TGCAGTCCGACCGGGACATCCTACAATGAGCAGTTCTTC
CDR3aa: CSPTGTSYNEQFF

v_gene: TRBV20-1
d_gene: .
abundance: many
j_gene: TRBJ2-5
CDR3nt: TGCAGTGTGAGAGGGACTGGGGGAACCCAGTACTTC
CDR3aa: CSVRGTGGTQYF

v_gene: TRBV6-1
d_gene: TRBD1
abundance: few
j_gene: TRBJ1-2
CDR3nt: TGTGCCAGCAGTGGCCGACAGGGGGCCTATGGCTACACCTTC
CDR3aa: CASSGRQGAYGYTF

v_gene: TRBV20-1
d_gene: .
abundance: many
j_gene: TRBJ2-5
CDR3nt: TGCAGTGCTATTGACTGGGGTCAGGAGACCCAGTACTTC
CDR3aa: CSAIDWGQETQYF

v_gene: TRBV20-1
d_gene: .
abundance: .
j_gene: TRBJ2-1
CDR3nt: TGCAGTGCTAGGGTGTGGGATAGCGCCGACTACAATGAGCAGTTCTTC
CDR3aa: CSARVWDSADYNEQFF

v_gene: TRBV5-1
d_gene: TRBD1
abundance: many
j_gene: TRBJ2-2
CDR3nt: TGCGCCAGCAGCTTGGTAGGACAGGTCGGCGGGGAGCTGTTTTTT
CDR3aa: CASSLVGQVGGELFF

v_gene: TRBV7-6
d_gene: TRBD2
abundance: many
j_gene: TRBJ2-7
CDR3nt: TGTGCCAGCAGTCGGACTAGCGGGAGCCACGAGCAGTACTTC
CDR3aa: CASSRTSGSHEQYF

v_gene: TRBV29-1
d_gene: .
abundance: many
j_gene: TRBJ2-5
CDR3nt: TGCAGCGTTGAGTTGGGGCTGGAAGAGACCCAGTACTTC
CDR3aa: CSVELGLEETQYF

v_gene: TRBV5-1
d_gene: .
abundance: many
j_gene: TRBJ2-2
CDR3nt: TGCTCCACCCGGGACCTCAGGCGGACCGGGGAGCTGTTTTTT
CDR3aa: CSTRDLRRTGELFF

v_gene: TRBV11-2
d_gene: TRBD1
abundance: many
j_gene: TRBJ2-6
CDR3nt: TGTGCCAGCAGCGCAGACAGGGACTCTGGGGCCAACGTCCTGACTTTC
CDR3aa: CASSADRDSGANVLTF

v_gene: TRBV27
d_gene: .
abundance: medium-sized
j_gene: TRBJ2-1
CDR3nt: TGTGCCAGCAGTTTTTCAGGGAGATACAATGAGCAGTTCTTC
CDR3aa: CASSFSGRYNEQFF

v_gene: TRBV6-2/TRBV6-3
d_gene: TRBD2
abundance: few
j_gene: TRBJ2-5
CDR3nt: TGTGCCAGCAGTACTCCTGCGGGAGTTGGCCAAGGGACCCAGTACTTC
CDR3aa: CASSTPAGVGQGTQYF

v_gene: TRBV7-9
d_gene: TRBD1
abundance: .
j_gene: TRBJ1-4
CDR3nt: TGTGCCAGCAGCTTCGACAGGGGGAATGAAAAACTGTTTTTT
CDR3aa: CASSFDRGNEKLFF

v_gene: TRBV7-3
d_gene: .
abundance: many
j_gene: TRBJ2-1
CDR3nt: TGTGCCAGCAGCGCCTTTCCCGAAAATGAGCAGTTCTTC
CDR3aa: CASSAFPENEQFF

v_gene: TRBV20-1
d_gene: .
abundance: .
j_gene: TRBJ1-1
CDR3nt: TGCAGGGTTCCTGGGCACCACACTGAAGCTTTCTTT
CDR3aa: CRVPGHHTEAFF

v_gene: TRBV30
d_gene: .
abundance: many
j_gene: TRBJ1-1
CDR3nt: TGTGCCTGGAGTTCCGGAGGGGGGAACACTGAAGCTTTCTTT
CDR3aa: CAWSSGGGNTEAFF

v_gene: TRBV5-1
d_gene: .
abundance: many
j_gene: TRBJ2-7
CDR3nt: TGCGCCAGCGGACCCGGGACACCTCTCCACGAGCAGTACTTC
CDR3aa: CASGPGTPLHEQYF

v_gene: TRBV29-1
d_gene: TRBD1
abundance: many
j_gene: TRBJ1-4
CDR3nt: TGCAGCGTTGAGGACAGGGGATCTGAAAAACTGTTTTTT
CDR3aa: CSVEDRGSEKLFF

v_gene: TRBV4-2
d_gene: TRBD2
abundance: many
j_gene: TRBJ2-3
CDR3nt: TGTGCCAGCAGCCAAGCGGGACTAGCGGGCACAGATACGCAGTATTTT
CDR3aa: CASSQAGLAGTDTQYF

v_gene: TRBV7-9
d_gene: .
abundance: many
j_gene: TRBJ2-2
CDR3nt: TGTGCCAGCAGCTCTATTACAAAGAACACCGGGGAGCTGTTTTTT
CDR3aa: CASSSITKNTGELFF

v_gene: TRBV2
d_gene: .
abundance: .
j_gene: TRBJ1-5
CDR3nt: TGTGCCAGCAGCGAAACTGTGCAGAGGGGGAATCAGCCCCAGCATTTT
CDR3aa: CASSETVQRGNQPQHF